This T cell receptor (beta chain) originates from a study of breast tumors, draining lymph nodes, adjacent tissues. Per germline, CDR1 DFQATT and CDR2 SNEGSKA (reference sequence). Trimming stripped 5 bases from V and 7 bases from J, with 23 bases between. The CDR3 contains 16 residues. Findings and caveats of the study: The lymph node origin of tumor T cells was framed as consistent with a hypothesis, not demonstrated. Findings are consistent with lymph node origin and intratumoral expansion of most tumor T cells.

TCRdb re-derived calls from the multiplex PCR reads in MiXCR, one entry per CDR3 protein. Here the sample spans around 25,000 distinct CDR3 sequences, under 30% being singletons. Judged by abundance, this clonotype is medium-sized. Its antigen is not known. The sample consisted of breast tumor tissue. This TCR came from a female donor with breast cancer. Some clones in this sample may be carry-over from other donors' samples. The rearrangement joins TRBV20-1 to TRBJ1-4; no clear D. The CDR3 DNA reads TGCAGTGCTTCACGGTCAGTCCTACGTGGAGGTGAAAAACTGTTTTTT. It specifies CSASRSVLRGGEKLFF.